This TCR beta chain was profiled in a study of post-analysis software for immune sequencing data. There are 13 residues in the CDR3. Trimming took off 2 bases at V and 9 bases at J, with 11 bases between the two ends. Germline-derived CDR1 and CDR2 are KGHSH and LQKENI. Study-level results: Controls had lower frequencies than patients of about 5 TRBV segments, which included TRBV5-6, TRBV5-1 and TRBV20-1.

This clonotype was detected only a few times. Antigen specificity is unknown. TCR beta cDNA libraries had unique molecular identifiers. TCRdb ran MiXCR on the PCR reads and lists one entry per CDR3 protein. In the table there are hundreds of thousands of distinct CDR3 sequences, approximately 53% of which are singletons. This TCR came from a girl aged 10 to 17 with multiple sclerosis. What was sequenced was blood. This chain joins TRBV18 and TRBJ2-1; no clear D gene. As DNA, the CDR3 is TGTGCCAGCTCACCAATCCCATGGGGTGAGCAGTTCTTC. It codes for CASSPIPWGEQFF.